This TCR beta chain appears in the sequencing data of a study of cytomegalovirus exposure and HLA in healthy donors (dated by TCRdb to 2017 to 2019). About the investigation overall: A later analysis indicated that the roughly 120 validation repertoires were generated on the platform also employed for the 700 or so repertoires of the first cohort. The study was designed to test whether signatures of past pathogen exposure could be identified by cataloging public T cell receptors. In addition to the first cohort of 650 to 800 subjects, a separate validation cohort of approximately 120 different subjects was used. The study combined high-throughput TCR immunosequencing, statistical association of individual TCRs with disease status, and machine learning to predict cytomegalovirus infection status.

The CDR3 runs 16 residues from the cysteine to the phenylalanine. Only the CDR3 portion is preserved as DNA: 48 bases, with reading frame beginning at the first base. Relative to germline, V is 1 base shorter and J is 4 bases shorter, with 17 bases between their ends. The germline V gene specifies MDHEN as CDR1 and SYDVKM as CDR2. Findings and caveats that apply to the study as a whole: A later analysis found that TCRs clustered in the first cohort also tended to co-occur in the 120 validation repertoires, with roughly 95% of cluster scores above 0. The classifier was reported to diagnose cytomegalovirus status with high specificity and sensitivity in both the original and validation cohorts. The study listed approximately 160 TCR beta chains as associated with cytomegalovirus. Most TCR sequences were observed very rarely across donors, whereas some public TCRs were present in many individuals. In vitro tests confirmed that a few of the cytomegalovirus-associated TCR beta chains recognize cytomegalovirus antigens. A later analysis had no HLA typing for the validation cohort, so co-occurrence there was scored across all 130 or so repertoires. It was suggested by the authors that the approach could potentially be generalized to other disease states and immunological phenotypes.

Comment on this clone: Its antigen is still unknown. Base quality data are lacking; no much larger clone is found one base away.

The method was the immunoSEQ multiplex PCR assay. The study's processing was this. A statistical classification framework was built to diagnose cytomegalovirus status from the catalog of TCR beta chain sequences. The table comes from immuneACCESS by way of TCRdb, which keeps in-frame sequences with V and J called. Part of the clones is missing from these tables; in studies checked, under half for an unresolved V gene and the rest for unknown reasons. Clone size and V and J calls were adopted from that table, with D and trimming inferred from the DNA. The sample table lists 230,000 or so clones, approximately 86% of them with a count of one. Over 2.5% of the sample belongs to the ten largest clones. The donors were included in the validation cohort of roughly 120 subjects, a group kept apart from the approximately 700-subject first cohort.

Rearrangement joined TRBV28 to TRBJ2-7; perhaps TRBD2 is the D gene, with 7 bases matching. The sequencing sample was made of PBMCs. The TCR was taken from a woman aged 18-30 years in good health and CMV-seronegative. The CDR3 sequence is CASSLFPGRGGYEQYF. The bases read TGTGCCAGCAGTTTATTCCCCGGCAGGGGAGGGTACGAGCAGTACTTC.